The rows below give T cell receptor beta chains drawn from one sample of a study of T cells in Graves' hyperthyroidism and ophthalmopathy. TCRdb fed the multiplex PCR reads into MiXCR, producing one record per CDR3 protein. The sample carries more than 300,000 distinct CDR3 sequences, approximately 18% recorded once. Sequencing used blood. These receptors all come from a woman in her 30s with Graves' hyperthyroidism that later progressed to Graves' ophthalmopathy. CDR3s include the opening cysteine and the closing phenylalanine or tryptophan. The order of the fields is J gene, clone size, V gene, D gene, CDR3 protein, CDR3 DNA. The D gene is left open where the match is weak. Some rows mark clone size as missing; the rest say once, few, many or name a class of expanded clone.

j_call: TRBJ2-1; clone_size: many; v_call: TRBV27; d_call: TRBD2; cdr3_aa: CASSLGSGLPNEQFF; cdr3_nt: TGTGCCAGCAGTTTGGGTAGCGGGTTACCCAATGAGCAGTTCTTC
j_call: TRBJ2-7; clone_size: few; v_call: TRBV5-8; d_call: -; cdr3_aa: CASSTFGQTYEQYF; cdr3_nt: TGTGCCAGCAGTACGTTCGGGCAGACCTACGAGCAGTACTTC
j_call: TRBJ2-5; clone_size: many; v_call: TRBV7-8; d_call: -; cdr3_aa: CTSSLRQPGTQYF; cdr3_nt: TGTACCAGCAGCTTACGACAGCCGGGGACCCAGTACTTC
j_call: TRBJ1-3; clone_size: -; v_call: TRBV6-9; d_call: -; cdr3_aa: CASGYPGNTIYF; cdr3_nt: TGTGCCAGCGGGTATCCTGGAAACACCATATATTTT
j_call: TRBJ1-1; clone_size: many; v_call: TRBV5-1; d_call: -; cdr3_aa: CASRGGAGKVRRGDTEAFF; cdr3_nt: TGCGCCAGCAGGGGGGGGGCCGGTAAGGTACGGCGGGGGGACACTGAAGCTTTCTTT
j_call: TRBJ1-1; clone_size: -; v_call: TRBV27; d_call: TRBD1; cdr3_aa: CASSSYGTGNTEAFF; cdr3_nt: TGTGCCAGCAGTTCATACGGGACAGGGAACACTGAAGCTTTCTTT
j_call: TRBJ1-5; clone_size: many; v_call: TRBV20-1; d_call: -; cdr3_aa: CSAVQGLNQPQHF; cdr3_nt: TGCAGTGCTGTCCAGGGTCTCAATCAGCCCCAGCATTTT
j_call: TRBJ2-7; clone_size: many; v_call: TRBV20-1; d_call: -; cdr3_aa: CSGRDSGTYEQYF; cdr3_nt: TGCAGTGGCCGGGACTCCGGAACCTACGAGCAGTACTTC
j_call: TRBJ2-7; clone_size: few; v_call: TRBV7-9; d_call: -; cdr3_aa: CASSLDAGGEQYF; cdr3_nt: TGTGCCAGCAGCTTAGATGCGGGTGGCGAGCAGTACTTC
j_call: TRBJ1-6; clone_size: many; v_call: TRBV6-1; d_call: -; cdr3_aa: CASAGVSPLHF; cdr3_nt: TGTGCCAGCGCGGGGGTTTCACCCCTCCACTTT
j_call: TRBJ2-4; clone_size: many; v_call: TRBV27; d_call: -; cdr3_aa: CASSSFRASVAKNIQYF; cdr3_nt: TGTGCCAGCAGTTCATTCAGGGCTTCAGTAGCCAAAAACATTCAGTACTTC
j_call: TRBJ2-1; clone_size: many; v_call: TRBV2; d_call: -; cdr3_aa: CASSHASNEQFF; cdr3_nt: TGTGCCAGCAGCCACGCTAGTAATGAGCAGTTCTTC
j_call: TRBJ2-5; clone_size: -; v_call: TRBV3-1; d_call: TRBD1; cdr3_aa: CASSLGTGRSVETQYF; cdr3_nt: TGTGCCAGCAGCCTGGGGACAGGGCGGTCGGTAGAGACCCAGTACTTC
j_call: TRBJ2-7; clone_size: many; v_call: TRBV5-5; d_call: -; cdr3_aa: CASSLPFRDEQYF; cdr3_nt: TGTGCCAGCAGCCTCCCGTTCAGGGACGAGCAGTACTTC
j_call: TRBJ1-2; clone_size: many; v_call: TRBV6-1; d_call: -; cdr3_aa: CASSYLPLGSNYGYTF; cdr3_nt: TGTGCCAGCAGTTACTTGCCTTTAGGGTCAAACTATGGCTACACCTTC
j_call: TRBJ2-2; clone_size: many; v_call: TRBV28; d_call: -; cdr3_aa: CASSLLATGELFF; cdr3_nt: TGTGCCAGCAGTTTATTGGCAACCGGGGAGCTGTTTTTT
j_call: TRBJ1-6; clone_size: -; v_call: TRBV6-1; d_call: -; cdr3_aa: CASSLSGVNSPLHF; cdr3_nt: TGTGCCAGCAGTCTTTCAGGGGTTAATTCACCCCTCCACTTT
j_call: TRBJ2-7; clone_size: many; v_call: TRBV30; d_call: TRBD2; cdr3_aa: CAWTPSGVYYEQYF; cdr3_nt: TGTGCCTGGACACCAAGCGGGGTGTACTACGAGCAGTACTTC
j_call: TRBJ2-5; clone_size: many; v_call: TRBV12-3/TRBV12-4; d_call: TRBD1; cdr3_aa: CASTVDRGGETQYF; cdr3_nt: TGTGCCAGCACTGTAGACAGGGGTGGTGAGACCCAGTACTTC
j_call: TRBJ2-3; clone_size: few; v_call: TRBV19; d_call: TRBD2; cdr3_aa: CASSRALGRARTDTQYF; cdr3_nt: TGTGCCAGTAGTAGGGCCTTGGGGAGGGCACGCACAGATACGCAGTATTTT
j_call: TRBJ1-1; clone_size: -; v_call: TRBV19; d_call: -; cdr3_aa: CASSIDLEWMGEAFF; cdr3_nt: TGTGCCAGTAGTATAGATCTGGAGTGGATGGGTGAAGCTTTCTTT
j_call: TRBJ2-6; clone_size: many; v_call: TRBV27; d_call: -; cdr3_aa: CASSPVISGANVLTF; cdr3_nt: TGTGCCAGCAGTCCCGTGATCTCTGGGGCCAACGTCCTGACTTTC
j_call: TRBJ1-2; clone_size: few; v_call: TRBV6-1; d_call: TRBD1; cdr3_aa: CASSRSRTGGGYGYTF; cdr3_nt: TGTGCCAGCAGTAGGAGCCGGACAGGGGGAGGATATGGCTACACCTTC
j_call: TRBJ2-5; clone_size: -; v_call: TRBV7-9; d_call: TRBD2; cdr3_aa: CASSLPGLAGGPIEETQYF; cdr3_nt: TGTGCCAGCAGCTTACCGGGACTAGCGGGGGGGCCGATCGAGGAGACCCAGTACTTC
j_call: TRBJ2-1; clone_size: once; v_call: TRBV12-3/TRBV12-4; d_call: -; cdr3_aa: CASSLAEKQFF; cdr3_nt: TGTGCCAGCAGTTTAGCGGAAAAGCAGTTCTTC
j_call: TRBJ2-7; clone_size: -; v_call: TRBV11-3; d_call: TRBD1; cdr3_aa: CASSLSGTGDLLRSYEQYF; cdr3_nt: TGTGCCAGCAGCCTTTCCGGGACAGGGGACCTGCTTCGCTCCTACGAGCAGTACTTC
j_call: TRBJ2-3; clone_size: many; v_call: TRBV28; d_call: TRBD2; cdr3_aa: CASSPGLALSTDTQYF; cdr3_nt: TGTGCCAGCAGCCCGGGACTAGCGTTAAGCACAGATACGCAGTATTTT